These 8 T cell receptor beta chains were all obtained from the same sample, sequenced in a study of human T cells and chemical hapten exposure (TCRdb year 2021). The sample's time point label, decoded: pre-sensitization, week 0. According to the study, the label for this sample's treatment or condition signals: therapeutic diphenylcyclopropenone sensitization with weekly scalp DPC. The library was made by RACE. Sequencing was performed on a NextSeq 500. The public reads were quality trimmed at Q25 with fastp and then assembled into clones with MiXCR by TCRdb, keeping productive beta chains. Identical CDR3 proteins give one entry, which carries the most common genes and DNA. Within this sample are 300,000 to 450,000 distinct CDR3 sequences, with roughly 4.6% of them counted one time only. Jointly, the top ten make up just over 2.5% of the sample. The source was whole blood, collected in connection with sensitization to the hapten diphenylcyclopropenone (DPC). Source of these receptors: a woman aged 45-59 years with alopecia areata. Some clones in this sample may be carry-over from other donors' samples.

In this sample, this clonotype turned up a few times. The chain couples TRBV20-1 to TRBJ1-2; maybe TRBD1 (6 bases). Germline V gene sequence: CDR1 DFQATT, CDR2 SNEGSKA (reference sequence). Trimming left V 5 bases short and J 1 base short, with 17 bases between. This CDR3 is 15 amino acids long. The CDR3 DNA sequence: TGCAGTGCTTCTCAGCCAACAGGGCGTAACTATGGCTACACCTTC. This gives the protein CSASQPTGRNYGYTF.

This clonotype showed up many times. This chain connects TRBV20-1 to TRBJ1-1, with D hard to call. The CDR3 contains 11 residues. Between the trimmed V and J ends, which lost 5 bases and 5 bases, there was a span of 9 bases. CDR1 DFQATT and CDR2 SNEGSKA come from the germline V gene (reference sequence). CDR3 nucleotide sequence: TGCAGTGCTCTAAGACTTACTGAAGCTTTCTTT. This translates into CSALRLTEAFF.

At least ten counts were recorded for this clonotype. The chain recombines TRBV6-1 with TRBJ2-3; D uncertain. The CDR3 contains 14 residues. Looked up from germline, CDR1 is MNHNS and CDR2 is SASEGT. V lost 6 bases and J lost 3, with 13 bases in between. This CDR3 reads CASSPFVATDTQYF. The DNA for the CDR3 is TGTGCCAGCAGCCCATTCGTAGCAACAGATACGCAGTATTTT.

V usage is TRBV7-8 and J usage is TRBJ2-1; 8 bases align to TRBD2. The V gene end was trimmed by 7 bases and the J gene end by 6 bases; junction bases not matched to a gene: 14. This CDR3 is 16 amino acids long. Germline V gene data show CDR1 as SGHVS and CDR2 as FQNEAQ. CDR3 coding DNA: TGTGCCAGCACCCCCGAGAGACTAGCGAGATCCAATGAGCAGTTCTTC. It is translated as CASTPERLARSNEQFF.

The CDR3 is CASGGTSGEQFF. The CDR3 nucleotides read TGTGCCAGCGGAGGGACTAGCGGGGAGCAGTTCTTC. The gene calls are TRBV6-5 and TRBJ2-1, with 12 bases lining up with TRBD2. This CDR3 region has 12 residues. V dropped 8 bases and J dropped 10; count of bases not matched to a gene: 3. In germline, CDR1 is MNHEY, CDR2 SVGAGI.

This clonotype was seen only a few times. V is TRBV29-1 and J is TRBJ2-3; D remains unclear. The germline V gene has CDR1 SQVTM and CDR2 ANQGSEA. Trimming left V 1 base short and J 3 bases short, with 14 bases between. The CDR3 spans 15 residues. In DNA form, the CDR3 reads TGCAGCGTTGAAGGGTCCTTTGGAAGGACAGATACGCAGTATTTT. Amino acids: CSVEGSFGRTDTQYF.

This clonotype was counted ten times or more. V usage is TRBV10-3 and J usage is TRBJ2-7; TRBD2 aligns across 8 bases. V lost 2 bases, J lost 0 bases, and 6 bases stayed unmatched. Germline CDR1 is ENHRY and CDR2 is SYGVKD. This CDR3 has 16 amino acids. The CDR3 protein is CAISEPGTRSSYEQYF. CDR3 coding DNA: TGTGCCATCAGTGAGCCCGGGACTAGGAGCTCCTACGAGCAGTACTTC.

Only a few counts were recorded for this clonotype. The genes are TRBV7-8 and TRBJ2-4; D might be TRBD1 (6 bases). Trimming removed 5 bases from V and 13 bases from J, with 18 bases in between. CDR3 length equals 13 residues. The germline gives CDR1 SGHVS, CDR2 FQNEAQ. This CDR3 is CASSQTRGPLQYF. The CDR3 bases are TGTGCCAGCAGCCAGACCAGGGGACCTTTGCAGTACTTC.